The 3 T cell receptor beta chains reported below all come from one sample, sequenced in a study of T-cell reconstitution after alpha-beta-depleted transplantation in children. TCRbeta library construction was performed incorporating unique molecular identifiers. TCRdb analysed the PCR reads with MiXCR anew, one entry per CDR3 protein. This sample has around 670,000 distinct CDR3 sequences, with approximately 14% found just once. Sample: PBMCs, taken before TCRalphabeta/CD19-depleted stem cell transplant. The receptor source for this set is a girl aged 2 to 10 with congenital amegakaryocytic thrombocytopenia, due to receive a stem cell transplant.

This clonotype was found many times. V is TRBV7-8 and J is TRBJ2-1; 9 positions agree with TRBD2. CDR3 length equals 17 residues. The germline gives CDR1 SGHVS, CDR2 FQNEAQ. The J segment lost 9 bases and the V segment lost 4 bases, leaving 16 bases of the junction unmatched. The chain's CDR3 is CASSSLSLAGYFSEQFF. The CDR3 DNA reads TGTGCCAGCAGCTCGCTAAGCCTAGCGGGATACTTTAGTGAGCAGTTCTTC.

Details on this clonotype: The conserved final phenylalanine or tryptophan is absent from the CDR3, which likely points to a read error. In DNA, the CDR3 is TGTGCCAGCAGTTCTACAGGGGAGAAATCCCCCCTCCACTTA. Residues: CASSSTGEKSPLHL. The chain couples TRBV12-3 or TRBV12-4 to TRBJ1-6, with 7 bases lining up with TRBD1. With V trimmed by 4 bases and J by 13 bases, 10 bases remained unmatched. CDR3 size: 14 residues.

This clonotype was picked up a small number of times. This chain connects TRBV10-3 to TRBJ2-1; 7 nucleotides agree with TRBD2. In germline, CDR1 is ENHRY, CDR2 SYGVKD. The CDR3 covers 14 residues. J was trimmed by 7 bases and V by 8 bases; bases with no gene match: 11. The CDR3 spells CAIAGGGPGNEQFF. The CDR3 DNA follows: TGTGCCATCGCTGGGGGAGGGCCCGGGAATGAGCAGTTCTTC.